The rows below give T cell receptor beta chains drawn from one sample of a study of blood T cell repertoires in COVID-19. Assay: immunoSEQ multiplex PCR; the TCRdb copy retains only in-frame clones and omits some. Counted here are about 190,000 clones, about nine tenths occurring once; the ten biggest clones make up around 1.1%. The sequenced sample consisted of peripheral blood. These receptor sequences come from a young man with acute or convalescent COVID-19. Each CDR3 is given with its conserved first and last residue. Each record gives: clone size, V gene, D gene, J gene, CDR3 DNA, CDR3 protein. D genes are given only for firm matches. Clone size is given for some rows only: seen once, a few or many times, or a class if the clone is expanded.

clone_size: .
v_call: TRBV5-5
d_call: .
j_call: TRBJ1-3
cdr3_nt: TGTGCCAGCAGCTTGGAATTTATTCAGGGCCTCTCTGGAAACACCATATATTTT
cdr3_aa: CASSLEFIQGLSGNTIYF

clone_size: .
v_call: TRBV9
d_call: TRBD2
j_call: TRBJ2-7
cdr3_nt: TGTGCCAGCAGCGTAGGGGGAGGGACTACCCACTCCTACGAGCAGTACTTC
cdr3_aa: CASSVGGGTTHSYEQYF

clone_size: .
v_call: TRBV11-2
d_call: TRBD1
j_call: TRBJ1-1
cdr3_nt: TGTGCCAGCAGCCCACCCGGGACAGGGGGCCCTCGGGGGTTT
cdr3_aa: CASSPPGTGGPRGF

clone_size: .
v_call: TRBV28
d_call: .
j_call: TRBJ1-1
cdr3_nt: TGTGCCAGCAGGGCGGGGTGGACGAACACTGAAGCTTTCTTT
cdr3_aa: CASRAGWTNTEAFF

clone_size: .
v_call: TRBV2
d_call: TRBD1
j_call: TRBJ1-3
cdr3_nt: TGTGCCAGCAGTGGGACAGGGGTTGGAAACACCATATATTTT
cdr3_aa: CASSGTGVGNTIYF

clone_size: .
v_call: TRBV19
d_call: .
j_call: TRBJ1-6
cdr3_nt: TGTGCCAGTACCACAGGGTCGGCTTCACCCCTCCACTTT
cdr3_aa: CASTTGSASPLHF

clone_size: .
v_call: TRBV6-5
d_call: .
j_call: TRBJ1-1
cdr3_nt: TGTGCCAGCATGGACAACGGGCTTACCAACACTGAAGCTTTCTTT
cdr3_aa: CASMDNGLTNTEAFF

clone_size: few
v_call: TRBV29-1
d_call: TRBD2
j_call: TRBJ2-7
cdr3_nt: TGCAGCGTCGGGACTAATAACTACGAGCAGTACTTC
cdr3_aa: CSVGTNNYEQYF

clone_size: .
v_call: TRBV28
d_call: .
j_call: TRBJ2-5
cdr3_nt: TGTGCCAGCAGTTTACCCTCGGGAAATAAGCGGGAGACCCAGTACTTC
cdr3_aa: CASSLPSGNKRETQYF

clone_size: few
v_call: TRBV6-2/TRBV6-3
d_call: .
j_call: TRBJ1-5
cdr3_nt: TGTGCCAGCAGTTCCGCGGGCGGCAATCAGCCCCAGCATTTT
cdr3_aa: CASSSAGGNQPQHF

clone_size: .
v_call: TRBV11-2
d_call: TRBD1
j_call: TRBJ1-1
cdr3_nt: TGTGCCAGCAAATCCGGGACAGCGAACACTGAAGCTTTCTTT
cdr3_aa: CASKSGTANTEAFF

clone_size: once
v_call: TRBV25-1
d_call: .
j_call: TRBJ1-5
cdr3_nt: TGTGCCAGCAGTGAATTCAGGGGTCAGCCCCAGCATTTT
cdr3_aa: CASSEFRGQPQHF

clone_size: .
v_call: TRBV10-3
d_call: TRBD2
j_call: TRBJ2-1
cdr3_nt: TGTGCCATCAGTGACCCTTCTTTAGCGGGAGGCTCCAATGAGCAGTTCTTC
cdr3_aa: CAISDPSLAGGSNEQFF

clone_size: .
v_call: TRBV27
d_call: .
j_call: TRBJ1-1
cdr3_nt: TGTGCCAGCAGTTTATCGAGGGAGTACGGACGGGTTAACACTGAAGCTTTCTTT
cdr3_aa: CASSLSREYGRVNTEAFF

clone_size: .
v_call: TRBV20-1
d_call: .
j_call: TRBJ2-5
cdr3_nt: TGCAGTGCTAGACGGTATGAGACCCAGTACTTC
cdr3_aa: CSARRYETQYF

clone_size: .
v_call: TRBV7-9
d_call: .
j_call: TRBJ1-2
cdr3_nt: TGTGCCAGCAGCCCCGATGGGACATTTATGGGAGGCTACACCTTC
cdr3_aa: CASSPDGTFMGGYTF

clone_size: once
v_call: TRBV6-5
d_call: .
j_call: TRBJ1-2
cdr3_nt: TGTGCCAGCAGATCCCACCAACGGGCAGGGGATGGCTACACCTTC
cdr3_aa: CASRSHQRAGDGYTF

clone_size: .
v_call: TRBV28
d_call: TRBD1
j_call: TRBJ1-1
cdr3_nt: TGTGCCAGTATAGGGGGCGCCGGGACTGAAGCTTTCTTT
cdr3_aa: CASIGGAGTEAFF

clone_size: .
v_call: TRBV19
d_call: TRBD1
j_call: TRBJ1-2
cdr3_nt: TGTGCCAGTAGTGTCTACGCCGGGACAGATTATGGCTACACCTTC
cdr3_aa: CASSVYAGTDYGYTF

clone_size: .
v_call: TRBV10-3
d_call: TRBD2
j_call: TRBJ2-1
cdr3_nt: TGTGCCATCAGTAAGACTAGCGAGCTTTACAATGAGCAGTTCTTC
cdr3_aa: CAISKTSELYNEQFF

clone_size: .
v_call: TRBV6-5
d_call: .
j_call: TRBJ1-1
cdr3_nt: TGTGCCGCGCGTCCTCTGAACACTGAAGCTTTCTTT
cdr3_aa: CAARPLNTEAFF

clone_size: .
v_call: TRBV6-6
d_call: .
j_call: TRBJ2-7
cdr3_nt: TGTGCCAGCAGATTCCGTGCCTACGAGCAGTACTTC
cdr3_aa: CASRFRAYEQYF

clone_size: .
v_call: TRBV30
d_call: TRBD1
j_call: TRBJ1-2
cdr3_nt: TGTGCCTGGAGTCTCAGCCGGACAGGGGGAGGGGGCTACACCTTC
cdr3_aa: CAWSLSRTGGGGYTF

clone_size: .
v_call: TRBV18
d_call: TRBD1
j_call: TRBJ2-4
cdr3_nt: TGTGCCAGCTCGCCCTCATGGGACAGACTAAAAAACATTCAGTACTTC
cdr3_aa: CASSPSWDRLKNIQYF

clone_size: .
v_call: TRBV28
d_call: .
j_call: TRBJ2-4
cdr3_nt: TGTGCCAGCAGTCCCCCTTGGTCGGGCATTCAGTACTTC
cdr3_aa: CASSPPWSGIQYF

clone_size: .
v_call: TRBV10-1
d_call: .
j_call: TRBJ2-3
cdr3_nt: TGCGCCAGCAGTAAAAATCCCGCAGATACGCAGTATTTT
cdr3_aa: CASSKNPADTQYF

clone_size: once
v_call: TRBV30
d_call: TRBD2
j_call: TRBJ2-5
cdr3_nt: TGTGCAAGCGGGATAGGGAAGACCCAGTACTTC
cdr3_aa: CASGIGKTQYF

clone_size: .
v_call: TRBV4-1
d_call: .
j_call: TRBJ1-3
cdr3_nt: TGCGCCAGCAGCCAAGAAGGGAGCTCTGGAAACACCATATATTTT
cdr3_aa: CASSQEGSSGNTIYF

clone_size: .
v_call: TRBV6-2/TRBV6-3
d_call: TRBD1
j_call: TRBJ1-5
cdr3_nt: TGTGCCAGCAGCCCAGGGACAGGGTACAATCAGCCCCAGCATTTT
cdr3_aa: CASSPGTGYNQPQHF

clone_size: .
v_call: TRBV7-2
d_call: .
j_call: TRBJ1-2
cdr3_nt: TGTGCCAGCAGTTCTAGGGGCAGCATAAACTATGGCTACACCTTC
cdr3_aa: CASSSRGSINYGYTF

clone_size: .
v_call: TRBV7-3
d_call: TRBD2
j_call: TRBJ2-3
cdr3_nt: TGTGCCAGTGGAGCGGGAGGGGTGGATACGCAGTATTTT
cdr3_aa: CASGAGGVDTQYF

clone_size: .
v_call: TRBV15
d_call: .
j_call: TRBJ1-5
cdr3_nt: TGTGCCACCAGCAGAGACTCACTCCGGCAGCATTTT
cdr3_aa: CATSRDSLRQHF

clone_size: once
v_call: TRBV28
d_call: .
j_call: TRBJ1-3
cdr3_nt: TGTGCCAGCAGTGGCGGGGCCGGAAACACCATATATTTT
cdr3_aa: CASSGGAGNTIYF

clone_size: .
v_call: TRBV27
d_call: TRBD1
j_call: TRBJ1-6
cdr3_nt: TGTGCCAGCACCACACCCCAGGGGGCGGGTTCACCCCTCCACTTT
cdr3_aa: CASTTPQGAGSPLHF

clone_size: .
v_call: TRBV5-4
d_call: TRBD1
j_call: TRBJ1-4
cdr3_nt: TGTGCCAGCAGCATAGACAGGGCCCATGAAAAACTGTTTTTT
cdr3_aa: CASSIDRAHEKLFF

clone_size: .
v_call: TRBV5-4
d_call: .
j_call: TRBJ2-1
cdr3_nt: TGTGCCAGCAGCTCGAAAGGCAGTAGCGGCAGCTCCTACAATGAGCAGTTCTTC
cdr3_aa: CASSSKGSSGSSYNEQFF

clone_size: once
v_call: TRBV4-1
d_call: .
j_call: TRBJ1-2
cdr3_nt: TGCGCCAGCAGCCTAGACCGGGACACTCATAGGGTTGGCTATGGCTACACCTTC
cdr3_aa: CASSLDRDTHRVGYGYTF

clone_size: .
v_call: TRBV7-2
d_call: .
j_call: TRBJ1-1
cdr3_nt: TGTGCCAGCAGCTTATGGAGGATTAACACCGACACTGAAGCTTTCTTT
cdr3_aa: CASSLWRINTDTEAFF

clone_size: .
v_call: TRBV25-1
d_call: .
j_call: TRBJ1-6
cdr3_nt: TGTGCCAGCCGTAGGGGCGGTTCTAATTCACCCCTCCACTTT
cdr3_aa: CASRRGGSNSPLHF

clone_size: .
v_call: TRBV2
d_call: TRBD1
j_call: TRBJ2-5
cdr3_nt: TGTGCCAGCAGAAGACAGGGGGTACAAGAGACCCAGTACTTC
cdr3_aa: CASRRQGVQETQYF

clone_size: .
v_call: TRBV5-6
d_call: .
j_call: TRBJ1-1
cdr3_nt: TGTGCCAGCAGCTTGGTATTACCGCCGGGAGGGAAAGCTGAAGCTTTCTTT
cdr3_aa: CASSLVLPPGGKAEAFF

clone_size: .
v_call: TRBV11-2
d_call: TRBD1
j_call: TRBJ1-1
cdr3_nt: TGTGCCAGCAGCCTTCGGACAGGGACTGAAGCTTTCTTT
cdr3_aa: CASSLRTGTEAFF

clone_size: few
v_call: TRBV5-6
d_call: .
j_call: TRBJ1-1
cdr3_nt: TGTGCCAGCAGCACGAACAACGGCGGTACCGCTTTCTTT
cdr3_aa: CASSTNNGGTAFF

clone_size: once
v_call: TRBV18
d_call: .
j_call: TRBJ1-3
cdr3_nt: TGTGCCAGCTCACCGATGACAGGCGCCACTAGCTCTGGAAACACCATATATTTT
cdr3_aa: CASSPMTGATSSGNTIYF

clone_size: .
v_call: TRBV5-1
d_call: TRBD1
j_call: TRBJ1-5
cdr3_nt: TGCGCCAGCAGCGAGACAGGGCCCCACCAGCCCCAGCATTTT
cdr3_aa: CASSETGPHQPQHF

clone_size: .
v_call: TRBV7-9
d_call: TRBD2
j_call: TRBJ2-1
cdr3_nt: TGTGCCAGCAGCCCCGGGGGGACTAGCGGGAGTCTCGGGCAGTTCTTC
cdr3_aa: CASSPGGTSGSLGQFF

clone_size: .
v_call: TRBV7-9
d_call: .
j_call: TRBJ2-7
cdr3_nt: TGTGCCAGCAGCTGGCGGGTTAGCAGAAACTCCTACGAGCAGTACTTC
cdr3_aa: CASSWRVSRNSYEQYF

clone_size: .
v_call: TRBV6-5
d_call: .
j_call: TRBJ2-6
cdr3_nt: TGTGCCAGCAGTTCTACAGGGACTGGGGCCAACGTCCTGACTTTC
cdr3_aa: CASSSTGTGANVLTF

clone_size: .
v_call: TRBV30
d_call: TRBD1
j_call: TRBJ2-1
cdr3_nt: TGTGCCTGGAGTGTCGGACAGGGGATCCCCAATGAGCAGTTCTTC
cdr3_aa: CAWSVGQGIPNEQFF